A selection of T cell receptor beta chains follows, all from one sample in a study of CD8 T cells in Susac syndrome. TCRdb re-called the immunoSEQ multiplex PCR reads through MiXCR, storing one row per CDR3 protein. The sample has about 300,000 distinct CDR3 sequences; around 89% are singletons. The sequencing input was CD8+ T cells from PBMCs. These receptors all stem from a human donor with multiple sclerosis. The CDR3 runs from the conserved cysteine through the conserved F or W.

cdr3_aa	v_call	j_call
CSARDRKTVYNEQFF	TRBV20-1	TRBJ2-1
CASSPIGFANTGELFF	TRBV27	TRBJ2-2
CASSQEPGPSTDTQYF	TRBV4-3	TRBJ2-3
CASSTDLAKNIQYF	TRBV11-1	TRBJ2-4
CASSTQTGMANTGELFF	TRBV9	TRBJ2-2
CSVPGLPPTEQFF	TRBV29-1	TRBJ2-1
CASSLAGPVEQYF	TRBV27	TRBJ2-7
CASSLVEREVGYEQYF	TRBV12-3/TRBV12-4	TRBJ2-7
CASRQTGTEPYNEQFF	TRBV4-3	TRBJ2-1
CSVTTGDEQPQHF	TRBV29-1	TRBJ1-5
CASRELAGERRAQYF	TRBV6-2/TRBV6-3	TRBJ2-3
CASSARDRSTDTQYF	TRBV19	TRBJ2-3
CASSGVGSYNEQFF	TRBV25-1	TRBJ2-1
CASSGPAETQYF	TRBV9	TRBJ2-5